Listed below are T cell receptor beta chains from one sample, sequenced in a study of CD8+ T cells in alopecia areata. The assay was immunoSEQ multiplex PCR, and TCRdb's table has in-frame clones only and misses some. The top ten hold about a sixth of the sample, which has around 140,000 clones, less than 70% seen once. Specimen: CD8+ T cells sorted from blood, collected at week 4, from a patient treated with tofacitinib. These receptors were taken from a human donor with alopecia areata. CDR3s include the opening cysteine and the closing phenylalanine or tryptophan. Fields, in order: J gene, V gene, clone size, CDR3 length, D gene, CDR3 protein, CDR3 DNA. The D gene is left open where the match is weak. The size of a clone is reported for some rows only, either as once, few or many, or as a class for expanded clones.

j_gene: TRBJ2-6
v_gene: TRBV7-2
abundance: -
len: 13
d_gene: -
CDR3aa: CASTISGANVLTF
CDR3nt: TGTGCCAGCACCATCTCTGGGGCCAACGTCCTGACTTTC

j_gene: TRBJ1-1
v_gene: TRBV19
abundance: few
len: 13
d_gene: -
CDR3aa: CASTHLGPAEAFF
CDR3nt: TGTGCCAGTACCCATCTTGGGCCGGCTGAAGCTTTCTTT

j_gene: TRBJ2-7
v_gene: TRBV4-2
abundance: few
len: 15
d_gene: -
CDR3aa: CASSQGSGEAYEQYF
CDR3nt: TGTGCCAGCAGCCAAGGGTCGGGGGAAGCCTACGAGCAGTACTTC

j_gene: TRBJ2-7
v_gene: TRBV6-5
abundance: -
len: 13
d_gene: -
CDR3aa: CASSYGREYEQYF
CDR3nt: TGTGCCAGCAGTTACGGCAGGGAATACGAGCAGTACTTC

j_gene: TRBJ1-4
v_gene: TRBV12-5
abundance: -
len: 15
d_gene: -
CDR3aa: CASGPRDVADEKLFF
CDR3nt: TGTGCTAGTGGTCCAAGGGACGTCGCTGACGAAAAACTGTTTTTT

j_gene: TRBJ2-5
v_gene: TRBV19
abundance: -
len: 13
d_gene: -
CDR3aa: CASSIGTGETQYF
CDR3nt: TGTGCCAGTAGTATAGGGACGGGAGAGACCCAGTACTTC

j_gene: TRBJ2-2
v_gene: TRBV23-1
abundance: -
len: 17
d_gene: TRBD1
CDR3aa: CASSPRNRGKYTGELFF
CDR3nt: TGCGCCAGCAGTCCTCGAAACAGGGGAAAGTACACCGGGGAGCTGTTTTTT

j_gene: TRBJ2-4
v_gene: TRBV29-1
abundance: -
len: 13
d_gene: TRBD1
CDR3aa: CSADDRDGNIQYF
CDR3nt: TGCAGCGCCGACGACAGGGATGGAAACATTCAGTACTTC

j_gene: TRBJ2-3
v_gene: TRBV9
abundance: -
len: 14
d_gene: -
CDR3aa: CASSAGTSTDTQYF
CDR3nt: TGTGCCAGCAGCGCCGGGACATCAACAGATACGCAGTATTTT

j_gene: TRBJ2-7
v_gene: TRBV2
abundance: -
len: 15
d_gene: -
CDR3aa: CASSEMAGGSYEQYF
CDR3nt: TGTGCCAGCAGTGAAATGGCGGGTGGTTCCTACGAGCAGTACTTC

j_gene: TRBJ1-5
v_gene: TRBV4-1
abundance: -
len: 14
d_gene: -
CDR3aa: CASSHTPFNQPQHF
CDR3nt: TGCGCCAGCAGCCACACTCCATTCAATCAGCCCCAGCATTTT

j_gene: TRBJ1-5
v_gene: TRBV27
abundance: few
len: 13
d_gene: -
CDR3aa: CASGVYSNQPQHF
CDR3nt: TGTGCCAGCGGGGTTTATAGCAATCAGCCCCAGCATTTT

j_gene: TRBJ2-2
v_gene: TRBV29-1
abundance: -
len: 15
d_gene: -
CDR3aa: CSAEGSRTNTGELFF
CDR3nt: TGCAGCGCCGAGGGGAGTCGTACGAACACCGGGGAGCTGTTTTTT

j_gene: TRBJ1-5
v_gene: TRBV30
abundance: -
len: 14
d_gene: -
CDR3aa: CAWSVRQMVQPQHF
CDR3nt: TGTGCCTGGAGTGTACGGCAAATGGTTCAGCCCCAGCATTTT

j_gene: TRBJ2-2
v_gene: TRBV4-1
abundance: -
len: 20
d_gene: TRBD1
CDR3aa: CASSQEVAGGDFANTGELFF
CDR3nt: TGCGCCAGCAGCCAAGAAGTTGCAGGGGGCGATTTCGCGAACACCGGGGAGCTGTTTTTT

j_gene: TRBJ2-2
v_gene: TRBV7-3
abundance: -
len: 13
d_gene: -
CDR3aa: CASRSQGSGELFF
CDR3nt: TGTGCCAGCAGGTCTCAGGGGTCCGGGGAGCTGTTTTTT

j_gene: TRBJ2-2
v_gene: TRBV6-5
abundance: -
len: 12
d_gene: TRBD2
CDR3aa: CATGGTTGELFF
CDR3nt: TGTGCCACGGGGGGAACGACCGGGGAGCTGTTTTTT

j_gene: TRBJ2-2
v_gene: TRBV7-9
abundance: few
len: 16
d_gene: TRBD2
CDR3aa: CASSRGLAGNTGELFF
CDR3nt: TGTGCCAGCAGCCGGGGACTAGCGGGGAACACCGGGGAGCTGTTTTTT

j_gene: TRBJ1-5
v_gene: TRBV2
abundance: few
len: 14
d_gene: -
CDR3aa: CASSRTVSNQPQHF
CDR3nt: TGTGCCAGCAGTAGGACCGTCAGCAATCAGCCCCAGCATTTT

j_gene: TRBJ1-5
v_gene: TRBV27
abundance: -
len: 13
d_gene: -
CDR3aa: CASSPSGLWPQHF
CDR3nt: TGTGCCAGCTCCCCGTCGGGGTTGTGGCCCCAGCATTTT

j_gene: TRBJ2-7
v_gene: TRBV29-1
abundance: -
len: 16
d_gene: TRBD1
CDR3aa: CSVGRYGDRVDYEQYF
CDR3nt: TGCAGCGTTGGCCGCTACGGGGACAGGGTAGACTACGAGCAGTACTTC

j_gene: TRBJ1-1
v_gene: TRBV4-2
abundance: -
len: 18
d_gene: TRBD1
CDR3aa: CASSQDAQGQGADTEAFF
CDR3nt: TGTGCCAGCAGCCAAGACGCCCAAGGACAGGGGGCCGACACTGAAGCTTTCTTT

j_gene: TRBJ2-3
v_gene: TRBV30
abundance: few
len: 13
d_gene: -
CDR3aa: CAWSQGRADTQYF
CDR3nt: TGTGCCTGGAGCCAGGGAAGGGCAGATACGCAGTATTTT

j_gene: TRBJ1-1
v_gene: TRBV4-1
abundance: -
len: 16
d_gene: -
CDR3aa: CASSRGWAGENTEAFF
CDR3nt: TGCGCCAGCAGCCGCGGATGGGCAGGGGAGAACACTGAAGCTTTCTTT

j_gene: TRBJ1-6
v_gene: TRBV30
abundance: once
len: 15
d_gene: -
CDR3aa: CAWSEGSWAISPLHF
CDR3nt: TGTGCCTGGAGTGAAGGGTCGTGGGCCATTTCGCCCCTCCACTTT

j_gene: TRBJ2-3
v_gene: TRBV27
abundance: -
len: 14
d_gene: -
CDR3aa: CASSLTESTDTQYF
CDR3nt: TGTGCCAGCAGTTTAACAGAGAGCACAGATACGCAGTATTTT

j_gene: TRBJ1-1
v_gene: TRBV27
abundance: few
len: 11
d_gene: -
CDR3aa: CASSLGNEAFF
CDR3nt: TGTGCCAGCAGTTTGGGGAATGAAGCTTTCTTT

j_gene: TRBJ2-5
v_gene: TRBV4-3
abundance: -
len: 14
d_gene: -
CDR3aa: CASSQGGALETQYF
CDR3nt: TGCGCCAGCAGCCAGGGGGGAGCGCTGGAGACCCAGTACTTC

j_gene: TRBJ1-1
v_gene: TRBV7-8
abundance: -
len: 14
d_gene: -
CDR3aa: CASSLAGENTEAFF
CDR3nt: TGTGCCAGCAGCTTAGCCGGGGAGAACACTGAAGCTTTCTTT

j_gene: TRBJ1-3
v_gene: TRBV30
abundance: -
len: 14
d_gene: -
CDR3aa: CAWTRRNSGNTIYF
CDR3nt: TGTGCCTGGACCAGGAGAAACTCTGGAAACACCATATATTTT

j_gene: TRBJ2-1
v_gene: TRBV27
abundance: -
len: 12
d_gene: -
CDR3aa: CASRGPINEQFF
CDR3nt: TGTGCCAGCAGGGGGCCTATTAATGAGCAGTTCTTC

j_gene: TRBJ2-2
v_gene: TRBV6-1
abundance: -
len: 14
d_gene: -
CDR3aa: CASSYGREAGELFF
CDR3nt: TGTGCCAGCAGTTATGGACGCGAGGCCGGGGAGCTGTTTTTT

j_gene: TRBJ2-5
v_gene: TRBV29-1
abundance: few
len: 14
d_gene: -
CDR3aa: CSVEDNRVEETQYF
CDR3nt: TGCAGCGTTGAAGATAACAGGGTTGAGGAGACCCAGTACTTC

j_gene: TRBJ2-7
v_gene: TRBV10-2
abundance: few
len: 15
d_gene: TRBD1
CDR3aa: CASSDPGTGDYEQYF
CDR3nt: TGCGCCAGCAGTGACCCCGGGACAGGTGACTACGAGCAGTACTTC

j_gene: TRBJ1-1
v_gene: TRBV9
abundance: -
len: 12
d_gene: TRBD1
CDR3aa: CASSPSGGKAFF
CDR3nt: TGTGCCAGCAGCCCCTCAGGGGGAAAAGCTTTCTTT

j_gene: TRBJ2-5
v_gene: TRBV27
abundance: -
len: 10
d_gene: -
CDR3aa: CASGEETQYF
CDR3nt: TGTGCCAGCGGGGAAGAGACCCAGTACTTC

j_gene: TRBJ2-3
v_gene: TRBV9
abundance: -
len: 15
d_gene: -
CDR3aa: CASSVGTSSTDTQYF
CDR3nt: TGTGCCAGCAGCGTCGGGACTTCTAGCACAGATACGCAGTATTTT

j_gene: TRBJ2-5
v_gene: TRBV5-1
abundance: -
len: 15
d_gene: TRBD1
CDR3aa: CASSTGQGVRETQYF
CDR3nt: TGCGCCAGCAGCACCGGACAGGGGGTGAGGGAGACCCAGTACTTC

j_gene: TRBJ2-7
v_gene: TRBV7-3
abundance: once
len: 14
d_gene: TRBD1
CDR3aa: CASSDLRQGYEQYF
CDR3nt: TGTGCCAGCAGCGATCTCCGACAGGGATACGAGCAGTACTTC

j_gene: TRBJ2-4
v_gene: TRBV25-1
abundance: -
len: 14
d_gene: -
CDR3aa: CASSESGTKNIQYF
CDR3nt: TGTGCCAGCAGTGAATCCGGGACCAAAAACATTCAGTACTTC

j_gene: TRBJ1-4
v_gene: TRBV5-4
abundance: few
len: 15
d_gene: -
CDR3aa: CASSLYTTTNEKLFF
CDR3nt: TGTGCCAGCAGCTTGTATACAACAACTAATGAAAAACTGTTTTTT

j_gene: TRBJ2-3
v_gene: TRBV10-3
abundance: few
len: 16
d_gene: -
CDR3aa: CAISPQDAGGPDTQYF
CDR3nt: TGTGCCATCAGTCCCCAGGACGCCGGGGGACCAGATACGCAGTATTTT

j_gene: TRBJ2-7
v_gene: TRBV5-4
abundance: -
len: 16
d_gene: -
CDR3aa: CASSLDVRGRGYEQYF
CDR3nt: TGTGCCAGCAGCTTGGATGTCCGGGGCAGGGGCTACGAGCAGTACTTC

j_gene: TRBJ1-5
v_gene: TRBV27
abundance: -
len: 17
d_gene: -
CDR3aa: CASSSSRPPYSNQPQHF
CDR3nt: TGTGCCAGCAGTTCCTCACGTCCACCCTATAGCAATCAGCCCCAGCATTTT

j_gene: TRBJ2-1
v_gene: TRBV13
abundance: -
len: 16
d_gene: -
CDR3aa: CASSLVRGSSYNEQFF
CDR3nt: TGTGCCAGCAGCTTAGTAAGGGGAAGCTCCTACAATGAGCAGTTCTTC

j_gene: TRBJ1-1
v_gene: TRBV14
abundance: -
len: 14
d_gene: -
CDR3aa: CASSQGVKITEAFF
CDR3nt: TGTGCCAGCAGCCAAGGGGTGAAAATCACTGAAGCTTTCTTT

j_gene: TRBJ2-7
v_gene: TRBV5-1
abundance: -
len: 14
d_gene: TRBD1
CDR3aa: CASSYSGTGPEQYF
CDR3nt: TGCGCCAGCAGCTATTCCGGGACAGGGCCCGAGCAGTACTTC

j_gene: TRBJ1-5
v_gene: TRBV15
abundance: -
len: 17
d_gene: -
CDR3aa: CATSKLTQQGQRQPQHF
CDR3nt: TGTGCCACCAGCAAACTCACCCAACAGGGACAAAGGCAGCCCCAGCATTTT

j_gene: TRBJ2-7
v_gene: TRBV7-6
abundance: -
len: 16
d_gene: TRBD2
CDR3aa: CASSLGGGEWSREQYF
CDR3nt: TGTGCCAGCAGCTTAGGCGGGGGGGAATGGTCGCGCGAGCAGTACTTC

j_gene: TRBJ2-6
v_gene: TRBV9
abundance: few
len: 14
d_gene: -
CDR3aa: CASSVGLGANVLTF
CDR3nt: TGTGCCAGCAGCGTAGGGTTGGGGGCCAACGTCCTGACTTTC